A single sample is the source of the 27 T cell receptor beta chains below, sequenced in a study of cytomegalovirus exposure and HLA in healthy donors. Primers for the PCR totalled 60 Vbeta and 13 Jbeta. The data were produced by immunoSEQ multiplex PCR, yet TCRdb's version contains in-frame clones alone and is incomplete. This repertoire includes 90,000 to 100,000 clones. Sequencing used PBMCs. These receptors were obtained from a woman in her 30s in good health and CMV-seronegative.

V usage is TRBV4-2 and J usage is TRBJ2-7; D remains unclear. The V and J ends lost 0 bases and 0 bases respectively, with 9 bases between them. Germline V gene lookup returns CDR1 LGHNA and CDR2 YNFKEQ. There are 15 residues in the CDR3. The chain's CDR3 is CASSQEALASYEQYF. CDR3 DNA sequence: TGTGCCAGCAGCCAAGAAGCGCTTGCCTCCTACGAGCAGTACTTC.

The chain is built from TRBV28 and TRBJ2-7; possibly TRBD2 for D (6 bases). The germline gives CDR1 MDHEN, CDR2 SYDVKM. The ends were cut back, 5 bases at V and 5 bases at J, with 10 bases in the middle. The CDR3 runs 12 residues. The CDR3 spells CASSTLADEQYF. The CDR3 DNA is TGTGCCAGCAGTACACTAGCCGACGAGCAGTACTTC.

The J gene is TRBJ2-7, the V gene TRBV5-6; 7 bases are shared with TRBD2. V was pared by 4 bases and J by 0 bases, with 10 bases of the junction left unmatched. CDR3 length: 16 amino acids. Germline values: CDR1 SGHDT, CDR2 YYEEEE. This CDR3 reads CASSPLGRGSSYEQYF. The CDR3 region has the DNA TGTGCCAGCAGCCCTCTGGGACGCGGGAGCTCCTACGAGCAGTACTTC.

This chain joins TRBV6-6 and TRBJ1-1; 10 nucleotides agree with TRBD1. Germline assignment: CDR1 MNHNY and CDR2 SVGAGI (reference sequence). CDR3 size: 15 residues. Trimming cost V 6 bases and J 1 base; bases outside gene matches: 5. CDR3 bases: TGTGCCAGCAGGTGGGACAGGGGACAGAACACTGAAGCTTTCTTT. It yields the protein CASRWDRGQNTEAFF.

The chain links TRBV5-1 to TRBJ2-1, with 7 bases aligning to TRBD2. CDR3 length equals 18 residues. V gave up 2 bases and J gave up 6 bases; unmatched junction bases: 17. Germline lookup yields CDR1 SGHRS and CDR2 YFSETQ. The CDR3 protein is CASSLMRRAGRVGNEQFF. Written as DNA, the CDR3 is TGCGCCAGCAGCTTAATGCGGAGAGCGGGGAGAGTGGGCAATGAGCAGTTCTTC.

The CDR3: CASSPRQGDSYNEQFF. The CDR3 bases are TGCGCCAGCAGCCCTCGGCAGGGCGACTCCTACAATGAGCAGTTCTTC. The chain is built from TRBV5-1 and TRBJ2-1; weak D call: TRBD1 (5 bases). Germline V gene lookup returns CDR1 SGHRS and CDR2 YFSETQ. Trimming took off 4 bases at V and 0 bases at J, with 14 bases between the two ends. The CDR3 runs 16 residues.

The V gene is TRBV19, the J gene TRBJ2-1, with TRBD2 matching 7 bases. Germline V CDR1 and CDR2: LNHDA, SQIVND (reference sequence). The CDR3 has 15 residues. The J segment lost 5 bases and the V segment lost 4 bases, leaving 8 bases of the junction unmatched. This CDR3 is CASSSTLGGNNEQFF. The CDR3 nucleotides are TGTGCCAGTAGTAGCACATTGGGAGGGAACAATGAGCAGTTCTTC.

In DNA form, the CDR3 reads TGTGCCAGTACCGGGACGACTAGGGGTGGCTACACCTTC. Encoded protein: CASTGTTRGGYTF. J is TRBJ1-2 and V is TRBV6-5, with D possibly matching TRBD1 (5 bases). Germline CDR1 is MNHEY and CDR2 is SVGAGI. V shed 9 bases and J shed 7 bases, with 18 bases lying between them. The length of the CDR3 is 13 residues.

As DNA, the CDR3 is TGTGCCAGCAGCTTAGCGGACTTCTTCATCTACAATGAGCAGTTCTTC. It codes for CASSLADFFIYNEQFF. The chain combines TRBV11-1 with TRBJ2-1; tentatively, D is TRBD2 (5 bases). This CDR3 spans 16 amino acids. Trimming took 0 bases from V and 3 from J, leaving 12 bases between them. Germline lookup yields CDR1 SGHAT and CDR2 FQDESV (reference sequence).

The chain has TRBV19 and TRBJ2-7; 8 bases are shared with TRBD1. Germline loops: CDR1 LNHDA, CDR2 SQIVND (reference sequence). CDR3 length: 13 amino acids. The ends lost 5 bases at V and 4 bases at J; junction bases unmatched: 4. The DNA of the CDR3 is TGTGCCAGTAGTGAACAGGGGGGATACGAGCAGTACTTC. It specifies CASSEQGGYEQYF.

The chain combines TRBV5-4 with TRBJ2-1, with D possibly TRBD2 on 6 matching bases. The CDR3 is 15 amino acids. Germline V gene sequence: CDR1 SGHNT, CDR2 YYREEE (reference sequence). Trimming pared 3 bases from V and 7 bases from J, leaving 17 bases between. CDR3 loop: CASSSSLDRGNEQFF. The DNA for the CDR3 is TGTGCCAGCAGCTCATCACTGGATCGGGGGAATGAGCAGTTCTTC.

The chain combines TRBV11-2 with TRBJ2-2; 8 bases agree with TRBD1. The V gene's germline CDR1 is SGHAT and CDR2 FQNNGV. V was pared by 5 bases and J by 3 bases, with 5 bases of the junction left unmatched. The CDR3 has 15 residues. This CDR3 reads CASSLRGQDTGELFF. As DNA, the CDR3 is TGTGCCAGCAGCCTCAGGGGGCAGGACACCGGGGAGCTGTTTTTT.

V is TRBV19 and J is TRBJ1-2; D is ambiguous. With 1 base removed from V and 7 bases from J, the gap between germline ends came to 16 bases. CDR1 and CDR2 from the germline V gene are LNHDA and SQIVND (reference sequence). The CDR3 covers 15 residues. CDR3 residues: CASSIGVRGQSGYTF. The CDR3 nucleotides are TGTGCCAGTAGTATAGGAGTTCGGGGTCAGAGTGGCTACACCTTC.

The CDR3 DNA follows: TGTGCCAGCAGTTCCGACAGGGGGCTTAAGACCCAGTACTTC. Amino acids: CASSSDRGLKTQYF. The chain recombines TRBV28 with TRBJ2-5; 10 bases fit TRBD1. V trimming: 4 bases; J trimming: 6 bases; junction bases outside the gene matches: 5. This CDR3 comprises 14 residues. Germline CDR1 reads MDHEN; CDR2 reads SYDVKM.

The CDR3 DNA reads TGTGCCAGCTCACCTAACACGGGACACCTCCAAGATACGCAGTATTTT. Its protein is CASSPNTGHLQDTQYF. The chain recombines TRBV18 with TRBJ2-3; D perhaps matches TRBD1 (6 bases). Looked up from germline, CDR1 is KGHSH and CDR2 is LQKENI. The CDR3 loop spans 16 amino acids. The V gene lost 3 bases and the J gene lost 5 bases, with 18 bases spanning the gap. Filled out from reference TRBV18 and TRBJ2-3, the complete variable domain reads NAGVMQNPRHLVRRRGQEARLRCSPMKGHSHVYWYRQLPEEGLKFMVYLQKENIIDESGMPKERFSAEFPKEGPSILRIQQVVRGDSAAYFCASSPNTGHLQDTQYFGPGTRLTVL.

This chain uses TRBV27 with TRBJ2-1, with 9 bases fitting TRBD2. Germline values: CDR1 MNHEY, CDR2 SMNVEV (reference sequence). The CDR3 extends over 14 amino acids. The V gene end was trimmed by 6 bases and the J gene end by 12 bases; junction bases not matched to a gene: 12. CDR3 sequence: CASSPGTSFMGQFF. The CDR3 DNA follows: TGTGCCAGCAGCCCCGGGACTAGCTTCATGGGGCAGTTCTTC.

The chain joins TRBV19 to TRBJ1-2; the match to TRBD1 covers 8 bases. This CDR3 comprises 15 residues. The V segment lost 1 base and the J segment 8 bases; nucleotides outside the gene matches: 9. Germline V lookup: CDR1 LNHDA, CDR2 SQIVND (reference sequence). CDR3 residues: CASSIVAGGAEGYTF. In DNA, the CDR3 is TGTGCCAGTAGTATAGTGGCAGGGGGCGCGGAGGGCTACACCTTC. The full variable domain, with the rest looked up from reference TRBV19 and TRBJ1-2, is DGGITQSPKYLFRKEGQNVTLSCEQNLNHDAMYWYRQDPGQGLRLIYYSQIVNDFQKGDIAEGYSVSREKKESFPLTVTSAQKNPTAFYLCASSIVAGGAEGYTFGSGTRLTVV.

The chain links TRBV4-2 to TRBJ1-5, with D hard to call. V was trimmed by 0 bases and J by 7 bases, leaving 13 bases between them. The CDR3 runs 15 residues. Germline loops: CDR1 LGHNA, CDR2 YNFKEQ. CDR3 amino acids: CASSQEREDGQPQHF. CDR3 DNA sequence: TGTGCCAGCAGCCAAGAGCGGGAGGATGGGCAGCCCCAGCATTTT.

The V and J genes are TRBV28 and TRBJ1-3; 10 bases agree with TRBD1. Trimming removed 5 bases from V and 2 bases from J; junction bases left unmatched: 6. CDR1 is MDHEN and CDR2 is SYDVKM in the germline V gene. This CDR3 is built from 16 residues. The CDR3 region is CASSPPGQGPGNTIYF. The CDR3 DNA follows: TGTGCCAGCAGTCCCCCGGGACAGGGGCCTGGAAACACCATATATTTT. Using reference TRBV28 and TRBJ1-3 for the parts outside the CDR3, the full variable domain is DVKVTQSSRYLVKRTGEKVFLECVQDMDHENMFWYRQDPGLGLRLIYFSYDVKMKEKGDIPEGYSVSREKKERFSLILESASTNQTSMYLCASSPPGQGPGNTIYFGEGSWLTVV.

The rearrangement links TRBV29-1 to TRBJ2-3, with TRBD1 matching over 10 bases. The V gene's germline CDR1 is SQVTM and CDR2 ANQGSEA. J was trimmed by 5 bases and V by 8 bases; bases with no gene match: 10. The CDR3 covers 14 residues. The CDR3 is CSIPGQGRIDTQYF. CDR3 nucleotide sequence: TGCAGCATTCCGGGACAGGGGAGGATAGATACGCAGTATTTT.

The genes are TRBV15 and TRBJ2-7, with TRBD1 identical over 8 bases. The CDR3 is 14 amino acids. Germline CDR1 is LNHNV and CDR2 is YYDKDF (reference sequence). With V trimmed by 3 bases and J by 3 bases, 4 bases remained unmatched. CDR3 nucleotides: TGTGCCACCAGCAGTAATACAGGGGGCTACGAGCAGTACTTC. Encoded protein: CATSSNTGGYEQYF. The variable domain in full, with the rest retrieved from reference TRBV15 and TRBJ2-7, is DAMVIQNPRYQVTQFGKPVTLSCSQTLNHNVMYWYQQKSSQAPKLLFHYYDKDFNNEADTPDNFQSRRPNTSFCFLDIRSPGLGDTAMYLCATSSNTGGYEQYFGPGTRLTVT.

V is TRBV19 and J is TRBJ1-5; maybe TRBD1 (6 bases). The CDR3 sequence is 16 residues long. With 1 base removed from V and 3 bases from J, the gap between germline ends came to 13 bases. Germline CDR1 and CDR2: LNHDA and SQIVND (reference sequence). CDR3 sequence: CASSIATDSFNQPQHF. The CDR3 DNA follows: TGTGCCAGTAGTATAGCTACGGACAGCTTCAATCAGCCCCAGCATTTT.

CDR3 in amino acids: CASPPGTGATDTQYF. CDR3 bases: TGTGCCAGCCCTCCCGGGACAGGGGCCACAGATACGCAGTATTTT. The rearrangement uses TRBV28 and TRBJ2-3; 10 nucleotides match TRBD1. The ends lost 8 bases at V and 2 bases at J; junction bases unmatched: 7. Germline CDR1 MDHEN, CDR2 SYDVKM. CDR3 size: 15 residues.

This chain uses TRBV28 with TRBJ1-1; possibly TRBD1 for D (5 bases). The germline V and J ends were trimmed by 4 bases and 4 bases, with 7 bases remaining between them. In germline, CDR1 is MDHEN, CDR2 SYDVKM. The CDR3 contains 12 residues. The CDR3 coding sequence is TGTGCCAGCAGTTGGGGGGGCACTGAAGCTTTCTTT. The encoded protein is CASSWGGTEAFF.

The V call is TRBV11-3, the J call TRBJ2-2; no clear D. V lost 5 bases to trimming and J lost 6 bases, with 10 bases between them. CDR3 length: 13 amino acids. CDR1 SGHNT and CDR2 YENEEA come from the germline V gene. CDR3 nucleotides: TGTGCCAGCAGCCCCCTACCCGCCGGGGAGCTGTTTTTT. It yields the protein CASSPLPAGELFF.

The DNA of the CDR3 is TGTGCCAGCAGTTTAGGGGGGGGGTTATTAAATCAGCCCCAGCATTTT. The encoded protein is CASSLGGGLLNQPQHF. The chain couples TRBV28 to TRBJ1-5; maybe TRBD1 (5 bases). Germline V CDR1 and CDR2: MDHEN, SYDVKM. V was trimmed by 2 bases and J by 4 bases, leaving 15 bases between them. The CDR3 has 16 amino acids.

The V and J genes are TRBV19 and TRBJ2-5; TRBD2 might be the D (6 bases). The CDR3 spans 14 residues. V lost 6 bases to trimming and J lost 6 bases, with 17 bases between them. The germline V gene encodes CDR1 LNHDA and CDR2 SQIVND (reference sequence). Here the CDR3 reads CASRFDGGAKTQYF. DNA for the CDR3: TGTGCCAGTAGATTCGACGGAGGGGCGAAGACCCAGTACTTC.